Following are 29 T cell receptor beta chains from one sample sequenced in a study of vaccination effects on CD4 cells after COVID-19. For these receptors, no antigen is known. TCRdb's copy holds only in-frame clones and misses some; the assay was immunoSEQ multiplex PCR. The sample lists 24,000 or so clones; less than 85% were seen once. Expansion with viral peptide pools was applied to antigen-specific CD4+ T cells by the ViraFEST assay prior to sequencing. Isolating CD4+ T cells followed roughly ten days of culture. Two doses of BNT162b2 or mRNA-1273 vaccine were administered to participants. The sample in question was CD4+ T cells from PBMCs cultured with HCoV-229E spike peptides, obtained after COVID-19 vaccination. The origin of the receptors is a human donor who received a COVID-19 vaccine.

J is TRBJ2-7 and V is TRBV6-2 or TRBV6-3; weak D call: TRBD2 (6 bases). The CDR3 extends over 13 amino acids. The germline CDR1 and CDR2 sequences are MNHEY and SVGEGT. V was trimmed by 6 bases and J by 4 bases, leaving 13 bases between them. CDR3 sequence reads: CASSLSGAYEQYF. The CDR3 nucleotides are TGTGCCAGCAGCCTTAGCGGTGCTTACGAGCAGTACTTC.

This clone was seen only a few times. V is TRBV13 and J is TRBJ1-6; 9 bases line up with TRBD1. The germline V gene encodes CDR1 PRHDT and CDR2 FYEKMQ (reference sequence). Trimming removed 5 bases from V and 7 bases from J; junction bases left unmatched: 6. The CDR3 consists of 15 residues. The CDR3 DNA reads TGTGCCAGCAGCACCCGACAGGGGGGCAATTCACCCCTCCACTTT. It yields the protein CASSTRQGGNSPLHF.

The chain links TRBV19 to TRBJ2-2, with 8 bases fitting TRBD1. V was clipped by 6 bases and J by 6 bases; unmatched bases: 3. The CDR3 loop spans 13 amino acids. Germline CDR1 is LNHDA and CDR2 is SQIVND (reference sequence). The CDR3 protein is CASSRDRSGELFF. The CDR3, as DNA: TGTGCCAGTAGCCGGGACAGGTCCGGGGAGCTGTTTTTT.

The chain links TRBV6-1 to TRBJ1-2, with D perhaps matching TRBD1 (5 bases). Germline values: CDR1 MNHNS, CDR2 SASEGT. V was clipped by 1 base and J by 7 bases, with 22 bases between them. CDR3 size: 17 residues. The CDR3 is CASSEGAGTVGRVGYTF. The DNA for the CDR3 is TGTGCCAGCAGTGAAGGAGCCGGGACGGTGGGTCGTGTTGGCTACACCTTC.

This chain uses TRBV6-5 with TRBJ1-1, with D uncertain. The V gene's germline CDR1 is MNHEY and CDR2 SVGAGI. The germline V and J ends were trimmed by 1 base and 9 bases, with 12 bases remaining between them. CDR3 length: 13 residues. The CDR3 DNA follows: TGTGCCAGCAGTTACTGGGCAGAATCGAAAGCTTTCTTT. This translates into CASSYWAESKAFF.

V gene TRBV5-1 combines with J gene TRBJ2-7, with D hard to call. The CDR3 contains 15 residues. Trimming took 0 bases from V and 0 from J, leaving 10 bases between them. Germline V gives CDR1 SGHRS, CDR2 YFSETQ. Written as DNA, the CDR3 is TGCGCCAGCAGCTTGGGGTACGGCCCCTCCTACGAGCAGTACTTC. The encoded protein is CASSLGYGPSYEQYF.

This rearrangement joins TRBV29-1 to TRBJ2-5; D remains ambiguous. The V gene's germline CDR1 is SQVTM and CDR2 ANQGSEA. Between the trimmed V and J ends, which lost 7 bases and 1 base, there was a span of 13 bases. The CDR3 has 13 residues. CDR3 nucleotides: TGCAGCGCAAACGGCGGCGGCCAAGAGACCCAGTACTTC. Its translation: CSANGGGQETQYF.

This clone turned up a few times. The chain recombines TRBV3-1 (or the pseudogene TRBV3-2) with TRBJ2-1; D call uncertain. The V and J ends lost 0 bases and 1 base respectively, with 7 bases between them. The CDR3 totals 15 residues. CDR1 and CDR2 (germline): LGHDT, YNNKEL (reference sequence). CDR3 in amino acids: CASSQDSLSYNEQFF. The CDR3 DNA follows: TGTGCCAGCAGCCAAGATAGTCTGTCCTACAATGAGCAGTTCTTC.

The CDR3 DNA follows: TGTGCCAGCAGTTACTCCGAACTAGCGGGGGGACGTGAGCAGTTCTTC. This translates into CASSYSELAGGREQFF. The V and J genes are TRBV6-5 and TRBJ2-1; TRBD2 agrees at 12 bases. J lost 9 bases, V lost 0 bases, and 6 bases had no gene match. Per germline, CDR1 MNHEY and CDR2 SVGAGI. There are 16 residues in the CDR3.

The chain couples TRBV7-9 to TRBJ2-5; tentative D call: TRBD1 (5 bases). Germline loops: CDR1 SEHNR, CDR2 FQNEAQ (reference sequence). V dropped 1 base and J dropped 0 bases, with 9 bases sitting between them. The CDR3 runs 15 residues. The CDR3 sequence is CASSLVGANQETQYF. In DNA, the CDR3 is TGTGCCAGCAGCTTAGTTGGGGCAAACCAAGAGACCCAGTACTTC. The full variable domain, with the rest looked up from reference TRBV7-9 and TRBJ2-5, is DTGVSQNPRHKITKRGQNVTFRCDPISEHNRLYWYRQTLGQGPEFLTYFQNEAQLEKSRLLSDRFSAERPKGSFSTLEIQRTEQGDSAMYLCASSLVGANQETQYFGPGTRLLVL.

The V gene is TRBV6-4, the J gene TRBJ1-4, with TRBD1 as a possible D gene (6 bases). The germline V and J ends were trimmed by 0 bases and 7 bases, with 18 bases remaining between them. The CDR3 has 17 residues. CDR1 is MRHNA and CDR2 is SNTAGT in the germline V gene. The CDR3 region has the DNA TGTGCCAGCAGTGACTCGGAGCGGGGGCACCGTGGTGAAAAACTGTTTTTT. Encoded protein: CASSDSERGHRGEKLFF.

The V and J genes are TRBV11-2 and TRBJ2-1; TRBD1 is a possible D gene (5 bases). CDR3 length equals 14 residues. Germline V gene data show CDR1 as SGHAT and CDR2 as FQNNGV. Deletions cut 1 base from V and 6 bases from J, with 10 bases between. This chain's CDR3 is CASSLAATGNEQFF. The CDR3 region has the DNA TGTGCCAGCAGCTTAGCCGCCACAGGCAATGAGCAGTTCTTC.

This chain uses TRBV18 with TRBJ2-1; TRBD1 matches at 9 bases. The J segment lost 6 bases and the V segment lost 3 bases, leaving 9 bases of the junction unmatched. The length of the CDR3 is 16 residues. Germline V gives CDR1 KGHSH, CDR2 LQKENI. The CDR3 nucleotides are TGTGCCAGCTCACCGACCTTAATGACAGGGGGCAATGAGCAGTTCTTC. The encoded protein is CASSPTLMTGGNEQFF.

In its sample, this clone was seen a few times. The V and J genes are TRBV3-1 (or the pseudogene TRBV3-2) and TRBJ1-4; D remains ambiguous. In germline, CDR1 is LGHDT, CDR2 YNNKEL (reference sequence). This CDR3 region has 18 residues. V was clipped by 0 bases and J by 5 bases, with 19 bases between them. The CDR3 sequence: CASSQDSARGTPNEKLFF. The CDR3 nucleotides read TGTGCCAGCAGCCAAGACTCCGCCAGAGGTACGCCCAATGAAAAACTGTTTTTT.

The V and J genes are TRBV5-1 and TRBJ1-3; 9 positions match TRBD1. The CDR3 covers 14 residues. Germline V CDR1 and CDR2: SGHRS, YFSETQ. V shed 4 bases, J shed 4 bases, and the junction held 3 bases outside the gene matches. The CDR3 protein is CASSAGTGGNTIYF. The CDR3 DNA is TGCGCCAGCAGCGCCGGGACAGGGGGAAACACCATATATTTT.

The chain employs TRBV7-9 and TRBJ2-1; TRBD2 agrees at 7 bases. CDR1 SEHNR and CDR2 FQNEAQ come from the germline V gene (reference sequence). J was trimmed by 1 base and V by 1 base; bases with no gene match: 7. The CDR3 consists of 17 residues. The DNA of the CDR3 is TGTGCCAGCAGCTTAGTAGGTGGGAGGGGATCCTACAATGAGCAGTTCTTC. Translated: CASSLVGGRGSYNEQFF.

A few counts support this clone. The gene calls are TRBV6-1 and TRBJ1-4; TRBD1 agrees at 9 bases. Looked up from germline, CDR1 is MNHNS and CDR2 is SASEGT. The CDR3 totals 15 residues. The V gene end was trimmed by 2 bases and the J gene end by 7 bases; junction bases not matched to a gene: 5. CDR3 amino acids: CASSEQDRGFEKLFF. As DNA, the CDR3 is TGTGCCAGCAGTGAACAGGACAGGGGTTTTGAAAAACTGTTTTTT.

The genes are TRBV7-8 and TRBJ2-1; 11 nucleotides agree with TRBD2. V lost 1 base, J lost 0 bases, and 11 bases stayed unmatched. The CDR3 is made up of 20 amino acids. Germline V CDR1 and CDR2: SGHVS, FQNEAQ. The CDR3 DNA reads as TGTGCCAGCAGCTTAGATAGGACTAGCGGGCCCCAAAACTCCTACAATGAGCAGTTCTTC. Translation: CASSLDRTSGPQNSYNEQFF.

The rearrangement links TRBV19 to TRBJ1-3, with D hard to call. V dropped 4 bases and J dropped 4 bases, with 14 bases sitting between them. The germline CDR1 and CDR2 sequences are LNHDA and SQIVND (reference sequence). This CDR3 has 15 residues. The CDR3 loop is CASSKVDAGGNTIYF. CDR3 coding DNA: TGTGCCAGTAGTAAAGTGGACGCAGGAGGAAACACCATATATTTT.

This chain connects TRBV12-3 or TRBV12-4 to TRBJ1-5; D unresolved. The CDR3 length is 13 residues. Trimming removed 3 bases from V and 3 bases from J, with 6 bases in between. Written as DNA, the CDR3 is TGTGCCAGCAGTTTGGCTGCCAATCAGCCCCAGCATTTT. The encoded protein is CASSLAANQPQHF.

V gene TRBV14 combines with J gene TRBJ2-1; TRBD1 might be the D (6 bases). This CDR3 has 15 residues. The germline V and J ends were trimmed by 2 bases and 7 bases, with 15 bases remaining between them. Per germline, CDR1 SGHDN and CDR2 FVKESK. The CDR3: CASSQNLGQNNEQFF. In DNA form, the CDR3 reads TGTGCCAGCAGCCAAAACCTCGGACAGAATAATGAGCAGTTCTTC.

V and J are TRBV9 and TRBJ2-7; D may be TRBD2 (6 bases). The germline V gene encodes CDR1 SGDLS and CDR2 YYNGEE. The CDR3 has 15 residues. V lost 0 bases, J lost 1 base, and 11 bases lay in between. The CDR3 reads CASSVGSLASYEQYF. The CDR3 DNA sequence: TGTGCCAGCAGCGTAGGGTCACTAGCATCCTACGAGCAGTACTTC.

This clone turned up a few times. The rearrangement joins TRBV10-3 to TRBJ1-2; no clear D gene. In germline, CDR1 is ENHRY, CDR2 SYGVKD. Between the trimmed V and J ends, which lost 0 bases and 4 bases, there was a span of 12 bases. CDR3 size: 15 residues. The CDR3 sequence is CAISESETVTYGYTF. The CDR3 DNA is TGTGCCATCAGTGAGTCCGAGACCGTTACCTATGGCTACACCTTC.

In this sample, this clone turned up once. The CDR3 nucleotides read TGTGCCTGGAGTTCCGGGACCGACACCGGGGAGCTGTTTTTT. Translating gives CAWSSGTDTGELFF. The chain combines TRBV30 with TRBJ2-2; D assignment may be TRBD1 or TRBD2 (5 bases each). The CDR3 is 14 amino acids. The germline CDR1 and CDR2 sequences are GTSNPN and SVGIG (reference sequence). V was pared by 2 bases and J by 3 bases, with 10 bases between.

This rearrangement joins TRBV27 to TRBJ1-6, with 7 bases lining up with TRBD1. Trimming removed 2 bases from V and 9 bases from J; junction bases left unmatched: 10. This CDR3 region has 16 residues. Germline V gives CDR1 MNHEY, CDR2 SMNVEV (reference sequence). As DNA, the CDR3 is TGTGCCAGCAGTTTACCCCGGACAGGCCTCGGTTCACCCCTCCACTTT. It is translated as CASSLPRTGLGSPLHF.

This clone was recorded a few times. The CDR3 DNA follows: TGCGCCAGCAGCCAAGAAAGGGCTGTTACCACTGAAGCTTTCTTT. As protein: CASSQERAVTTEAFF. This chain uses TRBV4-1 with TRBJ1-1; D remains ambiguous. Germline CDR1 and CDR2: MGHRA and YSYEKL. CDR3 length equals 15 residues. V lost 0 bases, J lost 4 bases, and 12 bases lay in between.

The chain uses TRBV2 and TRBJ2-7; 7 nucleotides line up with TRBD1. With V trimmed by 4 bases and J by 7 bases, 4 bases remained unmatched. This CDR3 is built from 12 residues. CDR1 SNHLY and CDR2 FYNNEI come from the germline V gene. DNA of the CDR3: TGTGCCAGCAGTGTTCAGGGGGAAGAGCAGTACTTC. The encoded protein is CASSVQGEEQYF.

This clone was seen once. The chain is built from TRBV7-7 and TRBJ2-1, with 9 bases identical to TRBD2. Per germline, CDR1 SSHAT and CDR2 FNYEAQ (reference sequence). CDR3 length equals 15 residues. After removal of 5 bases from V and 2 bases from J, the junction contained 4 bases not matched to a gene. CDR3 protein: CASSPLAGPYNEQFF. The CDR3 nucleotides are TGTGCCAGCAGCCCGCTAGCGGGGCCCTACAATGAGCAGTTCTTC.

The chain uses TRBV19 and TRBJ2-5; perhaps TRBD1 as D (5 bases). With 2 bases removed from V and 2 bases from J, the gap between germline ends came to 15 bases. This CDR3 spans 16 amino acids. Germline loops: CDR1 LNHDA, CDR2 SQIVND (reference sequence). CDR3 bases: TGTGCCAGTAGTATATTGCAGGGCACCCCTCAAGAGACCCAGTACTTC. Protein product: CASSILQGTPQETQYF.